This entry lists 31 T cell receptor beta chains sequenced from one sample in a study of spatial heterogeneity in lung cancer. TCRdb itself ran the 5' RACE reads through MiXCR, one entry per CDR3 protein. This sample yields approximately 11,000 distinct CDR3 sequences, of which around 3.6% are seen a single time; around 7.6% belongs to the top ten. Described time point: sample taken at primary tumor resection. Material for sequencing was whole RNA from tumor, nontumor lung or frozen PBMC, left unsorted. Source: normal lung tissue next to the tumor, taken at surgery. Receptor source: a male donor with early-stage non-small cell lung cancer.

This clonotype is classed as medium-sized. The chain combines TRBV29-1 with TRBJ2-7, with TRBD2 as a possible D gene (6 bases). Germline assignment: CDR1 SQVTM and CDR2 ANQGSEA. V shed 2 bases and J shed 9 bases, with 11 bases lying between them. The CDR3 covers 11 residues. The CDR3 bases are TGCAGCGTTGAAACTGGGGGGTGGCAGTACTTC. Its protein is CSVETGGWQYF.

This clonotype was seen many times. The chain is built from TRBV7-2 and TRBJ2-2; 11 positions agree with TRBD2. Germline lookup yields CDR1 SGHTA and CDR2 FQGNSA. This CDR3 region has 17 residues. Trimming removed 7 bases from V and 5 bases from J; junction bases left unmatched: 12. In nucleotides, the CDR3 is TGTGCCAGCAAGGCCCGAGTTTTAGCGGGAGGGACCGGGGAGCTGTTTTTT. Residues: CASKARVLAGGTGELFF.

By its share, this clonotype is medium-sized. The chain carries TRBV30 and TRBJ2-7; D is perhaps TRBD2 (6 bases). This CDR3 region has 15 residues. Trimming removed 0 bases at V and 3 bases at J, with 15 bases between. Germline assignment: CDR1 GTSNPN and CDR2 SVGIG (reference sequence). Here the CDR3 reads CAWSVQSARDYEQYF. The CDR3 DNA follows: TGTGCCTGGAGTGTACAGTCGGCGCGGGACTACGAGCAGTACTTC.

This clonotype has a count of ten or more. Here the CDR3 reads CSASREGNEQFF. The CDR3, as DNA: TGCAGTGCAAGCCGGGAAGGGAATGAGCAGTTCTTC. The chain has TRBV20-1 and TRBJ2-1, with a weak D call TRBD2 (5 bases). CDR3 size: 12 residues. The V and J ends lost 6 bases and 7 bases respectively, with 13 bases between them. Germline values: CDR1 DFQATT, CDR2 SNEGSKA (reference sequence).

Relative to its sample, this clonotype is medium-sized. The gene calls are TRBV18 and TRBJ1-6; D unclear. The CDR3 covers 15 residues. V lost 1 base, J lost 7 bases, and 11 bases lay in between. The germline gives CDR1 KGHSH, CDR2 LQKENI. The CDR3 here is CASSPQDLFNSPLHF. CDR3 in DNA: TGTGCCAGCTCACCACAGGACCTGTTCAATTCACCCCTCCACTTT.

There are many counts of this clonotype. As DNA, the CDR3 is TGTGCCAGCAGTTATATGGGCCTGGGGACAGCTGAAGCTTTCTTT. Translating gives CASSYMGLGTAEAFF. This chain connects TRBV6-2 or TRBV6-3 to TRBJ1-1; 7 bases align to TRBD1. J gave up 6 bases and V 3 bases, and 10 bases lay outside the gene matches. Germline CDR1 reads MNHEY; CDR2 reads SVGEGT. The CDR3 totals 15 residues.

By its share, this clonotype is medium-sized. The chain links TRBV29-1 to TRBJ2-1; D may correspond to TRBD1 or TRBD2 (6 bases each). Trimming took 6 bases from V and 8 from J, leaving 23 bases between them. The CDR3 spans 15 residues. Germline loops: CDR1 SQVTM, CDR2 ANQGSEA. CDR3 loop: CSVPHSWGAGDEQFF. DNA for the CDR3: TGCAGCGTCCCCCATTCATGGGGGGCCGGAGATGAGCAGTTCTTC.

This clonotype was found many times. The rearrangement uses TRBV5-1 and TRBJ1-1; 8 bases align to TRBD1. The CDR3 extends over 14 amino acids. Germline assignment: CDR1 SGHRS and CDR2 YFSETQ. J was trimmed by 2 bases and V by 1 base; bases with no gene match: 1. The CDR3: CASSLQGANTEAFF. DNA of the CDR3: TGCGCCAGCAGCTTGCAGGGGGCCAACACTGAAGCTTTCTTT.

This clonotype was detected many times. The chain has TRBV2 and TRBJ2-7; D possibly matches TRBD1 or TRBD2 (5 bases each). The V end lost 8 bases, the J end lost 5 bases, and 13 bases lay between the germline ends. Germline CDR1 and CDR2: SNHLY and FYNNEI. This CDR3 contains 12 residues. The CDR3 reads CASGDLGNEQYF. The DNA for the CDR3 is TGTGCCAGCGGGGACCTGGGAAACGAGCAGTACTTC. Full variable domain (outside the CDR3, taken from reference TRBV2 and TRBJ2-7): EPEVTQTPSHQVTQMGQEVILRCVPISNHLYFYWYRQILGQKVEFLVSFYNNEISEKSEIFDDQFSVERPDGSNFTLKIRSTKLEDSAMYFCASGDLGNEQYFGPGTRLTVT.

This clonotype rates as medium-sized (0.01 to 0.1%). CDR3 in DNA: TGCAGTGCTTTATCAGTTGGGACAGAAACGAACTATGGCTACACCTTC. This codes for CSALSVGTETNYGYTF. This chain connects TRBV20-1 to TRBJ1-2, with 7 bases lining up with TRBD1. V was clipped by 5 bases and J by 2 bases; unmatched bases: 14. The CDR3 is 16 residues long. Germline-derived CDR1 and CDR2 are DFQATT and SNEGSKA (reference sequence).

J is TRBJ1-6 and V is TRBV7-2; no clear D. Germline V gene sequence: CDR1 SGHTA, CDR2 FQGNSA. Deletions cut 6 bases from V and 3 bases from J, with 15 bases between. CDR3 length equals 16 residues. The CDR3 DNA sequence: TGTGCCAGCAGTAAAGTTGCCGGGAACTATAATTCACCCCTCCACTTT. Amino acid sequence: CASSKVAGNYNSPLHF.

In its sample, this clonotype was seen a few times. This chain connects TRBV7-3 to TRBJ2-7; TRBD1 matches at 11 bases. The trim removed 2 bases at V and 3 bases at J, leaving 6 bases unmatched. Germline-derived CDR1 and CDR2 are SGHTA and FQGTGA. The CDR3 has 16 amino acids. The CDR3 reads CASSLGAGTGGYEQYF. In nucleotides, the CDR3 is TGTGCCAGCAGCTTAGGGGCCGGGACAGGGGGCTACGAGCAGTACTTC.

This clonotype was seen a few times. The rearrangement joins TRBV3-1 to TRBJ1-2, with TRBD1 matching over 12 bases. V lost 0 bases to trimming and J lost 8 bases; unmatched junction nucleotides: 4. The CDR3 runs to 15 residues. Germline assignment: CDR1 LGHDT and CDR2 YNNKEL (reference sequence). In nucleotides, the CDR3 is TGTGCCAGCAGCCAAGAAGGGACAGGGGGCAGCGGCTACACCTTC. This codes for CASSQEGTGGSGYTF.

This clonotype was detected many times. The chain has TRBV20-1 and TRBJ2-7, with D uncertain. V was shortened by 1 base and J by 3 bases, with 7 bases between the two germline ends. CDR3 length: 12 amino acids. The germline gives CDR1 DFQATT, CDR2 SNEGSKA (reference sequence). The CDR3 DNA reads TGCAGTGCTAGAGCGCCAGGCTACGAGCAGTACTTC. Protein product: CSARAPGYEQYF.

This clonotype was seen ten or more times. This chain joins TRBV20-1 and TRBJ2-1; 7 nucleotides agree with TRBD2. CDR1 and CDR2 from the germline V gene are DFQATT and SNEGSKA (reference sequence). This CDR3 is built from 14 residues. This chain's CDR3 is CSAGGSAGPLEQFF. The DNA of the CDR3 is TGCAGCGCTGGGGGATCAGCGGGACCCCTCGAGCAGTTCTTC.

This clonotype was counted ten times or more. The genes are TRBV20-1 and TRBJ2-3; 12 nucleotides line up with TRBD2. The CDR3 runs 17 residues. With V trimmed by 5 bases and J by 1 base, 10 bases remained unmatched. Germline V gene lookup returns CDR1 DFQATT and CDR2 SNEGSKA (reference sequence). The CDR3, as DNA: TGCAGTGCTGGAGGAGGACTAGCGGGGTGGGGCACAGATACGCAGTATTTT. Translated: CSAGGGLAGWGTDTQYF.

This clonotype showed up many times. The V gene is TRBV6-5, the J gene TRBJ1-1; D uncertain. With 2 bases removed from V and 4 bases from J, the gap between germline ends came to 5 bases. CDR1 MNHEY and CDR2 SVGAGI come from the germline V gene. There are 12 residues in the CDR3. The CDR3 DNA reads TGTGCCAGCAGTTACGGCGGCACTGAAGCTTTCTTT. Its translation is CASSYGGTEAFF.

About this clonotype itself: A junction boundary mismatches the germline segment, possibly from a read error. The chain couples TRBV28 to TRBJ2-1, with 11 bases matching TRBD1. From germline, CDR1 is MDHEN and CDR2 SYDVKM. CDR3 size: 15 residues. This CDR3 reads CASSSGTGGYNDQFF. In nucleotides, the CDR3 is TGTGCCAGCAGCTCCGGGACAGGGGGGTACAATGACCAGTTCTTC.

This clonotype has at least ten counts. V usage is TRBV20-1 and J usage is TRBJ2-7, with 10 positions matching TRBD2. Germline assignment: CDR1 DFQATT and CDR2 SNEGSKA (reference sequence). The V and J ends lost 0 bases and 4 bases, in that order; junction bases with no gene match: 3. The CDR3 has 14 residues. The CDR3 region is CSARDTSGIYEQYF. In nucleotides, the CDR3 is TGCAGTGCTAGAGATACTAGCGGGATATACGAGCAGTACTTC.

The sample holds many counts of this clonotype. CDR3 amino acids: CASSLPDHEQYF. The DNA for the CDR3 is TGTGCCAGCAGCCTCCCCGACCACGAGCAGTACTTC. This chain uses TRBV7-9 with TRBJ2-7; D is unresolved. Per germline, CDR1 SEHNR and CDR2 FQNEAQ (reference sequence). The CDR3 consists of 12 residues. The V gene lost 5 bases and the J gene lost 5 bases, with 10 bases spanning the gap.

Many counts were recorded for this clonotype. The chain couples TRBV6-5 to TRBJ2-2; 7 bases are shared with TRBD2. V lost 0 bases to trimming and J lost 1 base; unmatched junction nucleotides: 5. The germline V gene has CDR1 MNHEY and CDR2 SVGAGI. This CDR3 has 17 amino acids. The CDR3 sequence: CASSYSWSSGNTGELFF. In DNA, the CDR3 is TGTGCCAGCAGTTACTCCTGGTCTAGCGGGAACACCGGGGAGCTGTTTTTT.

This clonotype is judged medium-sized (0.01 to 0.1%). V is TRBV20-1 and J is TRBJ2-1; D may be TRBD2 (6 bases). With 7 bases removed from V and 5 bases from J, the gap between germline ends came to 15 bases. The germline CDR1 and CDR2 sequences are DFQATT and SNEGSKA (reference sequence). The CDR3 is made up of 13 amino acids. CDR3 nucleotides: TGCAGTGGCTCCCCGGGAGCCCACAATGAGCAGTTCTTC. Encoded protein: CSGSPGAHNEQFF.

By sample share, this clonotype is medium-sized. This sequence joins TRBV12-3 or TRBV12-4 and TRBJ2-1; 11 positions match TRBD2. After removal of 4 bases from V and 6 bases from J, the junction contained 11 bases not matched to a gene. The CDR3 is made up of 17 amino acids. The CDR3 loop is CASSWGSVAGGRNEQFF. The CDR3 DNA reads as TGTGCCAGCAGTTGGGGGTCCGTAGCGGGAGGGCGCAATGAGCAGTTCTTC.

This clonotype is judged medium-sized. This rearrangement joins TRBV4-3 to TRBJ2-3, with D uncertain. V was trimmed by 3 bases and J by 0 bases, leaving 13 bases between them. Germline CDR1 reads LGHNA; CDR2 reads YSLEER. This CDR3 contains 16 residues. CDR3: CASSQIFGQSTDTQYF. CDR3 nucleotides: TGCGCCAGCAGCCAGATTTTCGGGCAGAGCACAGATACGCAGTATTTT.

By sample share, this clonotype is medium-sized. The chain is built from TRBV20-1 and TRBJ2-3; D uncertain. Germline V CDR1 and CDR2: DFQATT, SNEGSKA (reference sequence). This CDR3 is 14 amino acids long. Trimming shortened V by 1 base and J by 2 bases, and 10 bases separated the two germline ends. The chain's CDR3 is CSARGVRLTDTQYF. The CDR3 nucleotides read TGCAGTGCTAGAGGGGTGAGGCTCACAGATACGCAGTATTTT.

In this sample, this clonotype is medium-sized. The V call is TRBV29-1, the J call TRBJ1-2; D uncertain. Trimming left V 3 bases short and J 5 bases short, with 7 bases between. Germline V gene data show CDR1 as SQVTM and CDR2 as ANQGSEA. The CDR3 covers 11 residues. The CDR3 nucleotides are TGCAGCGTTGAGAGGGCTTATGGCTACACCTTC. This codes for CSVERAYGYTF.

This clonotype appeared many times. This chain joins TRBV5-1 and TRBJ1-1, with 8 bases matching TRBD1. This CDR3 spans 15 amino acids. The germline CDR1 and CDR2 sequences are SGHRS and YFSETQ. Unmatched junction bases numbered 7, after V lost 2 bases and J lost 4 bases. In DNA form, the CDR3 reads TGCGCCAGCAGCTTTGCAGGGGGCGCCGGCACTGAAGCTTTCTTT. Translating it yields CASSFAGGAGTEAFF.

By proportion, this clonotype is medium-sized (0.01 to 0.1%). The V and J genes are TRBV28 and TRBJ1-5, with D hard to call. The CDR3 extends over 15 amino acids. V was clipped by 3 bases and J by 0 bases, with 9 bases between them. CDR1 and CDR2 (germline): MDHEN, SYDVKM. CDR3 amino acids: CASSFSDGSNQPQHF. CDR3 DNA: TGTGCCAGCAGTTTTTCGGACGGTAGCAATCAGCCCCAGCATTTT.

The CDR3 loop is CASSLALTSGRLPDTQYF. For the CDR3, the DNA is TGCGCCAGCAGCTTGGCCTTGACTAGCGGGAGGTTACCTGATACGCAGTATTTT. The chain has TRBV5-1 and TRBJ2-3, with 13 bases matching TRBD2. Germline V CDR1 and CDR2: SGHRS, YFSETQ. The CDR3 is made up of 18 amino acids. The V gene end was trimmed by 0 bases and the J gene end by 6 bases; junction bases not matched to a gene: 10.

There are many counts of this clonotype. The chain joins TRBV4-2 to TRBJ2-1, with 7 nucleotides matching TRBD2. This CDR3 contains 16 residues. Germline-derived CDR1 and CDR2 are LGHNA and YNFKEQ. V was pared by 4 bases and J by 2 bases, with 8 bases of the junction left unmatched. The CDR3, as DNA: TGTGCCAGCAGCCCGCCGACTGGGGGGGCCTACAATGAGCAGTTCTTC. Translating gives CASSPPTGGAYNEQFF.

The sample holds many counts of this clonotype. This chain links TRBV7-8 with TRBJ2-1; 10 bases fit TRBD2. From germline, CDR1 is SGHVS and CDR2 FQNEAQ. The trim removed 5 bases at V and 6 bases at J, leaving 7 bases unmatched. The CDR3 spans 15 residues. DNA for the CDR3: TGTGCCAGCAGCCCCGGAACTAGCGGGACCAATGAGCAGTTCTTC. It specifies CASSPGTSGTNEQFF.